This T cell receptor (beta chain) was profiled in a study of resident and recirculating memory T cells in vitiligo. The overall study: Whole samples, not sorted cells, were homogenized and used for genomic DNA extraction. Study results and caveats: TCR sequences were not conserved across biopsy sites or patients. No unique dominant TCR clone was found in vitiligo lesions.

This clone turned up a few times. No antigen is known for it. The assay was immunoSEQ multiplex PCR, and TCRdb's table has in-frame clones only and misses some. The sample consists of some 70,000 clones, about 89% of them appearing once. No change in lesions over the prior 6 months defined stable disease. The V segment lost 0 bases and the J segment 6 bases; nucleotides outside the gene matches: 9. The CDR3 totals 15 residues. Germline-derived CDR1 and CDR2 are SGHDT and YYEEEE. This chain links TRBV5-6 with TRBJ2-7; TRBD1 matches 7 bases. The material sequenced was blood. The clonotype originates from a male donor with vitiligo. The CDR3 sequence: CASSLVTGDPIEQYF. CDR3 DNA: TGTGCCAGCAGCTTGGTAACAGGGGACCCCATCGAGCAGTACTTC.